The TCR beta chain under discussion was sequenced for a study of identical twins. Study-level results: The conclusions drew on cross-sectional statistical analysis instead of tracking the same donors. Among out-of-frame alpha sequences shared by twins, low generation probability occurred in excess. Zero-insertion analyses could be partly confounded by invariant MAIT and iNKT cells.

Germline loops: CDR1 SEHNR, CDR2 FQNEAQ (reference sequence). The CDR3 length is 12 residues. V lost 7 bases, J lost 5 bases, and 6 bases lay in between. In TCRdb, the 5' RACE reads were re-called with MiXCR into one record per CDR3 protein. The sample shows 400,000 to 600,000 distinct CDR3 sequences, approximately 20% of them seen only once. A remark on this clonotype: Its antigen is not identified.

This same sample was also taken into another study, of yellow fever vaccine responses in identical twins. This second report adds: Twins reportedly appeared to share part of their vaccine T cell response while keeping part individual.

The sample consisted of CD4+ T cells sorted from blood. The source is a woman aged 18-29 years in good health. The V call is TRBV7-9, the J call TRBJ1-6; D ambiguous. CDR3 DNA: TGTGCCAGCACCGAACATAATTCACCCCTCCACTTT. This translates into CASTEHNSPLHF.